The present T cell receptor beta chain was sequenced within a study of T cell clonotyping in hematopoietic cell transplantation. Clones were sequenced by immunoSEQ multiplex PCR, and TCRdb holds only the in-frame ones, with some missing. The profile covers tens of thousands of clones, with roughly 88% appearing a single time and roughly 24% taken by the ten largest. V shed 10 bases, J shed 0 bases, and the junction held 6 bases outside the gene matches. Germline V gene sequence: CDR1 SNHLY, CDR2 FYNNEI. The CDR3 is made up of 13 amino acids. Time point meaning: recipient sample about 28 days before transplant, after cytoreduction. This clone was seen more than once but under ten times.

The sequenced sample was peripheral blood mononuclear cells, obtained before stem cell transplant. The chain links TRBV2 to TRBJ2-7; 7 bases line up with TRBD2. The receptor comes from a woman aged 55 to 70 with acute myeloid leukemia. Some clones in this sample may be carry-over from other donors' samples. The CDR3: CATTGGGSYEQYF. The CDR3 bases are TGTGCCACCACGGGGGGAGGCTCCTACGAGCAGTACTTC.